Here is one T cell receptor beta chain with its context. This sample is part of a study of blood T cell repertoires in COVID-19. Study details: Samples of COVID-19 (acute and convalescent) were obtained from the United States, Italy and Spain.

The repertoire was sequenced with immunoSEQ multiplex PCR; TCRdb's copy has only in-frame clones and lacks some. The data hold about 170,000 clones, with about 88% observed a single time. Patients in Seattle were enrolled during active infection, then followed longitudinally. In germline, CDR1 is SNHLY, CDR2 FYNNEI. Unmatched junction bases numbered 12, after V lost 4 bases and J lost 4 bases. The CDR3 is made up of 17 amino acids. Sequenced input: peripheral blood. This receptor was obtained from a woman over 75 with COVID-19, enrolled during active disease. The chain carries TRBV2 and TRBJ2-5; 10 positions agree with TRBD1. In DNA form, the CDR3 reads TGTGCCAGCAGTGCCTCCGGGACAGGGGCCCCCAGAGAGACCCAGTACTTC. Protein: CASSASGTGAPRETQYF.